This T cell receptor (beta chain) originates from a study of T cell responses to AZD1222 COVID-19 vaccine. On the study more broadly: Samples with a second dose at about 4 or about 12 weeks were pooled together.

Overall study results and limits: Vaccine-associated CD4 TCRs spanned spike, dominant at 160-218 and 743-854. Repertoires in all cases were sampled only once the peak T cell response had passed. In a largely white British group with more females than males, clonal diversity was possibly underestimated.

V lost 6 bases, J lost 0 bases, and 12 bases lay in between. CDR1 is MNHEY, CDR2 SVGAGI, per germline. The CDR3 is made up of 14 amino acids. In regard to this clone: Its matching antigen is unknown.

Clones were sequenced by immunoSEQ multiplex PCR, and TCRdb holds only the in-frame ones, with some missing. In the table there are around 170,000 clones, approximately 90% of which are singletons. The gene calls are TRBV6-5 and TRBJ2-7; a weak D match, TRBD1 (6 bases). The material was peripheral blood, obtained on day 0 of AZD1222 vaccination. The TCR was taken from an adult in good health. The chain's CDR3 is CASSSGDLSYEQYF. The CDR3 DNA follows: TGTGCCAGCAGCTCAGGGGACCTCTCCTACGAGCAGTACTTC.